A single T cell receptor beta chain is shown here with its context. Original processing notes: It was from reference gene primer amplification that nucleated cell counts were estimated. The protocol was immunoSEQ multiplex PCR, while the TCRdb copy is restricted to in-frame clones and leaves out a portion. Clone size and V and J calls were adopted from that table, with D and trimming inferred from the DNA. The sample records roughly 27,000 clones, approximately 92% being singletons. Germline V gene data show CDR1 as SGHNT and CDR2 as YYREEE (reference sequence). Trimming at V came to 3 bases and at J to 1 base, leaving 3 bases not matched to a gene. This CDR3 has 15 residues. The sample is drawn from a study of blood T cell repertoires in COVID-19. For the study at large: The United States, Italy and Spain were the sources of the acute and convalescent COVID-19 samples. T cells, B-cell-depleted T cells, or PBMCs supplied cDNA or gDNA.

This sequence originates from a man aged 55 to 69 with acute or convalescent COVID-19. The specimen sequenced was peripheral blood. This chain links TRBV5-4 with TRBJ2-2, with 7 nucleotides matching TRBD2. The CDR3 nucleotides are TGTGCCAGCAGCTCACTAGCGATGAACACCGGGGAGCTGTTTTTT. It is translated as CASSSLAMNTGELFF.